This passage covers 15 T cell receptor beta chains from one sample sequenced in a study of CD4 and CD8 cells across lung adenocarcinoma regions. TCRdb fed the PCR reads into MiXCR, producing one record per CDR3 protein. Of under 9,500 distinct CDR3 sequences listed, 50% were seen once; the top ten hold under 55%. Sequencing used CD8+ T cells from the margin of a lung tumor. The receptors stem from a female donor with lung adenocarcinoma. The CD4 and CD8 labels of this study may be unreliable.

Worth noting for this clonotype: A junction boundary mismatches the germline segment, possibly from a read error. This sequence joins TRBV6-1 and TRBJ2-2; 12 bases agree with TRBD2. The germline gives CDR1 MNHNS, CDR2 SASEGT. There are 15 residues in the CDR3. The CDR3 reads CASSGLAGNTEEQFF. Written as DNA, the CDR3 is TGTGCCAGCAGCGGACTAGCGGGAAACACAGAGGAGCAGTTTTTT.

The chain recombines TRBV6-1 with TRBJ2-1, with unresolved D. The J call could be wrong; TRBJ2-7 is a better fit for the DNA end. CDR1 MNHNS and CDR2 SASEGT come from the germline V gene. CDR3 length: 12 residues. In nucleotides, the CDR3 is TGTGCCAGCATGCTGCCCTCCTACGAGCAGTACTTC. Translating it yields CASMLPSYEQYF.

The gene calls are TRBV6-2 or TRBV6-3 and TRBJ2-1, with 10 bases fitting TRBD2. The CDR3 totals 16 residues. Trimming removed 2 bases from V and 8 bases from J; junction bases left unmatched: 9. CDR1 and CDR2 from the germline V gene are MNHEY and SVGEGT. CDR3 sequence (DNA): TGTGCCAGCAGTTACCAGGGAGCGGGAGGGCGAGATGAGCAGTTCTTC. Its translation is CASSYQGAGGRDEQFF.

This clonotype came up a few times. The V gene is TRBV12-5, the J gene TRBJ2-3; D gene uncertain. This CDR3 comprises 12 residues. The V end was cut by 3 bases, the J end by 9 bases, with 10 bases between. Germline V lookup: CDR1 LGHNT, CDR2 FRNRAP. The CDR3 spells CASGLNVWTQYF. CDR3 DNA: TGTGCTAGTGGTTTAAACGTGTGGACGCAGTATTTT.

The CDR3 DNA is TGCAGTGCTGAGGGACGGGGGGGGGAGACCCAGTACTTC. This sequence encodes CSAEGRGGETQYF. This rearrangement joins TRBV20-1 to TRBJ2-5; TRBD2 aligns across 8 bases. Trimming at V came to 5 bases and at J to 5 bases, leaving 7 bases not matched to a gene. The CDR3 contains 13 residues. The germline gives CDR1 DFQATT, CDR2 SNEGSKA (reference sequence).

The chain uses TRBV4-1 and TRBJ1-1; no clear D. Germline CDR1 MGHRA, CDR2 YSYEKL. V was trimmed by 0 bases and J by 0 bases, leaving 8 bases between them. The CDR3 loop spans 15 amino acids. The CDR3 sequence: CASSQEGAMNTEAFF. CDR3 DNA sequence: TGCGCCAGCAGCCAAGAGGGAGCCATGAACACTGAAGCTTTCTTT.

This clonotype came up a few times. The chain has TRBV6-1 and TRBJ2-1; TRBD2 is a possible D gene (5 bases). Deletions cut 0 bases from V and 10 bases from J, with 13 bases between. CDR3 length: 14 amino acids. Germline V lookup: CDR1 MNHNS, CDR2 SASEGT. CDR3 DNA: TGTGCCAGCAGTGAAGCGGGAGACGGCTACGAGCAGTTCTTC. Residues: CASSEAGDGYEQFF.

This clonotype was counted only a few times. Here the CDR3 reads CASRTSGRRTDTQYF. CDR3 nucleotide sequence: TGTGCCAGCAGGACTAGCGGGAGGCGAACTGATACGCAGTATTTT. The gene calls are TRBV27 and TRBJ2-3, with 13 bases lining up with TRBD2. This CDR3 region has 15 residues. The junction had 6 bases not matched to a gene; V was cut back by 6 bases and J by 6 bases. In germline, CDR1 is MNHEY, CDR2 SMNVEV (reference sequence).

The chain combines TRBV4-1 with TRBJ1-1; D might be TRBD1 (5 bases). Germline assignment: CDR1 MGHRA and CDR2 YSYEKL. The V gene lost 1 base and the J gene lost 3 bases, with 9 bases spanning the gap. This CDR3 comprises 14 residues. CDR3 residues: CASSQGQRDTEAFF. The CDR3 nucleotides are TGCGCCAGCAGCCAAGGACAGAGGGACACTGAAGCTTTCTTT.

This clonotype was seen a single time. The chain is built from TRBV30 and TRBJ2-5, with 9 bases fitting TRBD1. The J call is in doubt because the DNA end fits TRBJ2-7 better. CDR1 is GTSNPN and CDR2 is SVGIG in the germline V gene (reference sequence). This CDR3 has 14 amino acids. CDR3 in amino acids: CAWSFRDRDYEQYF. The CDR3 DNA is TGTGCCTGGAGTTTCCGGGACAGGGACTACGAGCAGTACTTC.

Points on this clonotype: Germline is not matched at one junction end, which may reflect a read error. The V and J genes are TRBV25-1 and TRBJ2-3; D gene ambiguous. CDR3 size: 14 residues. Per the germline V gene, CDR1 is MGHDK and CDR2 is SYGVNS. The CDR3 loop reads CASSEDKSTETQYF. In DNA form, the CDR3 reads TGTGCCAGCAGTGAGGATAAAAGCACAGAGACGCAGTATTTT.

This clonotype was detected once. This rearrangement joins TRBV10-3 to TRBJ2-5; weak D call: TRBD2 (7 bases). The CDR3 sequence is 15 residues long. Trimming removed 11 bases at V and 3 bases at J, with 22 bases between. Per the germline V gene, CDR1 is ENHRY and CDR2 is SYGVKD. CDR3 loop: CAGGGGSGTKETQYF. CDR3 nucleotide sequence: TGTGCCGGGGGGGGCGGGAGCGGAACCAAAGAGACCCAGTACTTC.

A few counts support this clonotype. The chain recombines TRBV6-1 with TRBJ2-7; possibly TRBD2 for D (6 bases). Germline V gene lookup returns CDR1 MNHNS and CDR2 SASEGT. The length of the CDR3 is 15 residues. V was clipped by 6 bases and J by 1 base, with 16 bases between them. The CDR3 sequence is CASSQEEGASYEQYF. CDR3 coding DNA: TGTGCCAGCAGCCAAGAGGAGGGAGCGTCCTACGAGCAGTACTTC.

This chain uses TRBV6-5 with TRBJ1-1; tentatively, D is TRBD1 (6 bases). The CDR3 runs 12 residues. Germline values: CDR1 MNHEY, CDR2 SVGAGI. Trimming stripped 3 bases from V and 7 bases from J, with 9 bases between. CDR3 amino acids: CASSYSTGEAFF. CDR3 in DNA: TGTGCCAGCAGTTATTCGACAGGTGAAGCTTTCTTT.

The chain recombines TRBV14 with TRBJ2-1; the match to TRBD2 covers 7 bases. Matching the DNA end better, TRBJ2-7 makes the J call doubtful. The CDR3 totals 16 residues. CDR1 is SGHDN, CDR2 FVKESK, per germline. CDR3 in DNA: TGTGCCAGCAGCCAAGATCTGGGCGGGACTACCTACGAGCAGTACTTC. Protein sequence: CASSQDLGGTTYEQYF.